This TCR beta chain was documented in a study of blood T cell repertoires in COVID-19. V lost 4 bases and J 0 bases, leaving 13 bases between the germline ends. This CDR3 contains 17 residues. The germline gives CDR1 KGHSH, CDR2 LQKENI. Profiled with immunoSEQ multiplex PCR; TCRdb holds only in-frame clones, not every one. Among 95,000 to 150,000 clones listed, less than 75% were seen once. The rearrangement joins TRBV18 to TRBJ1-6; D may be TRBD1 (5 bases). The sequencing input was peripheral blood. The clonotype comes from a human donor with acute or convalescent COVID-19. The donor label of this sample is uncertain. Here the CDR3 reads CASSLQGRSSYNSPLHF. The DNA of the CDR3 is TGTGCCAGCTCACTTCAGGGCCGAAGCTCCTATAATTCACCCCTCCACTTT.